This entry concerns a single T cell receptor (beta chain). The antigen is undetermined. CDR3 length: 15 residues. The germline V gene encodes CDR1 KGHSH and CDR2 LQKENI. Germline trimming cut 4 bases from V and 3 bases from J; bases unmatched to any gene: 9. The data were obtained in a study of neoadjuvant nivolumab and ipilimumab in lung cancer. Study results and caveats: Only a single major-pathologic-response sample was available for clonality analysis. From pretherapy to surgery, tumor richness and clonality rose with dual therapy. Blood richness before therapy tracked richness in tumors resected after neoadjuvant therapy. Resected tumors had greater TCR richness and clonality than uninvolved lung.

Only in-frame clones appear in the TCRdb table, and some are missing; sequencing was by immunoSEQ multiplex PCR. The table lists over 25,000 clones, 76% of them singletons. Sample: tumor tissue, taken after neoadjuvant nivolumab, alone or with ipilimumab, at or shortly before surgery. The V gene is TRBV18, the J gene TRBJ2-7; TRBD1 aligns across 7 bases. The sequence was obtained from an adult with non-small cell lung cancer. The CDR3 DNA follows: TGTGCCAGCTCACTTCGACAGGGAGAGGGCTACGAGCAGTACTTC. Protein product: CASSLRQGEGYEQYF.